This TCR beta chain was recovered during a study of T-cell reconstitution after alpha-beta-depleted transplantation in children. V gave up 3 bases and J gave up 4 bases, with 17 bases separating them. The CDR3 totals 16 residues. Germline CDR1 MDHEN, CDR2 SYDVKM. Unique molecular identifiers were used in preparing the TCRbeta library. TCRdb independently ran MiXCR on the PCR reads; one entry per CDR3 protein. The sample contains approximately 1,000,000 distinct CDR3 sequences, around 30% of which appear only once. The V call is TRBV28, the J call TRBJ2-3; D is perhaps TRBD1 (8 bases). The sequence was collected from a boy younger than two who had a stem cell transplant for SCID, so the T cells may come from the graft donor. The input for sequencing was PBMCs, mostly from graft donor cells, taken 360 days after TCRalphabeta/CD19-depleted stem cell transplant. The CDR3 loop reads CASSFWTGRGADTQYF. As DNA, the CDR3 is TGTGCCAGCAGTTTCTGGACAGGGAGGGGAGCAGATACGCAGTATTTT.